This T cell receptor beta chain was obtained from a study of T cell repertoires in cytomegalovirus infection. Overall study findings and caveats: Dominant in the ex vivo response were TCR beta clonotypes restricted by HLA-C and specific for CMV.

TCRdb reprocessed the reads with MiXCR, giving one entry per CDR3 protein. The sample consists of around 210,000 distinct CDR3 sequences, roughly 6.5% of them appearing once. In this sample, this clonotype turned up many times. Its antigen is unidentified. Germline V gene data show CDR1 as SGHTA and CDR2 as FQGNSA. This CDR3 contains 15 residues. Between the trimmed V and J ends, which lost 4 bases and 2 bases, there was a span of 15 bases. The V call is TRBV7-2, the J call TRBJ2-7; possibly TRBD2 for D (6 bases). The origin of this receptor is a human donor in good health (CMV status not recorded). Some clones in this sample may be carry-over from other donors' samples. The sequenced material came from PBMCs. The CDR3 sequence is CASSYGGRGTYEQYF. The CDR3 DNA sequence: TGTGCCAGCAGCTATGGAGGGCGGGGCACCTACGAGCAGTACTTC.